The 21 T cell receptor beta chains presented below share a single source sample, sequenced in a study of blood T cell repertoires in COVID-19. Measured with immunoSEQ multiplex PCR; TCRdb has only the in-frame clones, and not every one. The sample yields a few hundred thousand clones, around nine tenths seen once. Sequenced sample: peripheral blood. These receptors were obtained from a man aged 40-55 years who had recovered from COVID-19.

CDR3 amino acids: CASSSGTAPGYTF. The CDR3 DNA reads TGTGCCAGCAGTTCCGGGACTGCGCCTGGCTACACCTTC. This chain uses TRBV5-4 with TRBJ1-2; D might be TRBD1 (5 bases). There are 13 residues in the CDR3. V gave up 5 bases and J gave up 7 bases, with 15 bases separating them. Germline CDR1 reads SGHNT; CDR2 reads YYREEE (reference sequence).

The chain carries TRBV21-1 and TRBJ1-1; the DNA was not compared with TRBD1, the D call given in the table. TRBV21-1 is a pseudogene. This CDR3 region has 15 residues. CDR3: CASRRPQGGNTEAFF. The CDR3 DNA follows: TGTGCCAGCAGGAGGCCTCAGGGGGGGAACACTGAAGCTTTCTTT.

The V and J genes are TRBV7-2 and TRBJ2-7; TRBD1 is a possible D gene (6 bases). There are 16 residues in the CDR3. CDR1 and CDR2 from the germline V gene are SGHTA and FQGNSA. The germline V and J ends were trimmed by 5 bases and 1 base, with 18 bases remaining between them. The CDR3 sequence is CASSTLTDRPSYEQYF. The CDR3 DNA reads as TGTGCCAGCAGCACGCTGACTGACAGGCCTTCCTACGAGCAGTACTTC.

The genes are TRBV5-1 and TRBJ1-2; the D gene is possibly TRBD1 (6 bases). Per germline, CDR1 SGHRS and CDR2 YFSETQ. Between the trimmed V and J ends, which lost 0 bases and 4 bases, there was a span of 10 bases. The CDR3 covers 14 residues. The CDR3 here is CASSLEGDLYGYTF. For the CDR3, the DNA is TGCGCCAGCAGCTTGGAGGGGGACCTCTATGGCTACACCTTC.

The chain links TRBV5-1 to TRBJ1-3, with D perhaps matching TRBD1 (6 bases). Germline-derived CDR1 and CDR2 are SGHRS and YFSETQ. The CDR3 runs to 15 residues. V was pared by 5 bases and J by 6 bases, with 18 bases between. The CDR3 DNA follows: TGCGCCAGCAGTCCGATACAGGGACGAGAAAACACCATATATTTT. Amino acid sequence: CASSPIQGRENTIYF.

This clone appeared a single time. V usage is TRBV2 and J usage is TRBJ1-2; the D gene is possibly TRBD1 (6 bases). Trimming took off 10 bases at V and 8 bases at J, with 17 bases between the two ends. Germline CDR1 is SNHLY and CDR2 is FYNNEI. The CDR3 sequence is 12 residues long. The CDR3 reads CAILQGPSGYTF. CDR3 coding DNA: TGTGCCATTTTACAGGGCCCGAGCGGCTACACCTTC.

This clone was counted a single time. V gene TRBV25-1 combines with J gene TRBJ1-4, with 7 nucleotides matching TRBD1. The CDR3 runs 14 residues. Germline CDR1 and CDR2: MGHDK and SYGVNS. V dropped 9 bases and J dropped 5; count of bases not matched to a gene: 9. The DNA of the CDR3 is TGTGCCAGTCTAGCTAGGGGGCGGAATGAAAAACTGTTTTTT. Translated, it gives CASLARGRNEKLFF.

The genes are TRBV4-3 and TRBJ1-2; D remains unclear. Trimming took 1 base from V and 8 from J, leaving 11 bases between them. Per germline, CDR1 LGHNA and CDR2 YSLEER. The CDR3 totals 13 residues. The CDR3 DNA is TGCGCCAGCAGCCAAGGTTTGAGGGAGGGCTACACCTTC. Its translation is CASSQGLREGYTF.

V is TRBV9 and J is TRBJ2-2, with 10 bases fitting TRBD1. The CDR3 is 18 amino acids. Germline loops: CDR1 SGDLS, CDR2 YYNGEE. The V gene end was trimmed by 4 bases and the J gene end by 6 bases; junction bases not matched to a gene: 15. CDR3 DNA: TGTGCCAGCAGCTTCCGGGGACAGGGGCCCCCTAAGGCCGGGGAGCTGTTTTTT. Amino acid sequence: CASSFRGQGPPKAGELFF.

The J gene is TRBJ2-5, the V gene TRBV27; D possibly corresponds to TRBD1 (6 bases). The V gene lost 3 bases and the J gene lost 2 bases, with 16 bases spanning the gap. Germline assignment: CDR1 MNHEY and CDR2 SMNVEV (reference sequence). The CDR3 loop spans 16 amino acids. CDR3 in DNA: TGTGCCAGCAGTTTCTCCCGGACAGAATTACAAGAGACCCAGTACTTC. Protein: CASSFSRTELQETQYF.

The chain carries TRBV2 and TRBJ2-5; D unclear. The V gene's germline CDR1 is SNHLY and CDR2 FYNNEI. The CDR3 runs 15 residues. Trimming took off 0 bases at V and 4 bases at J, with 12 bases between the two ends. CDR3 in DNA: TGTGCCAGCAGTGAAGCGCTAGGTTTCGGAGAGACCCAGTACTTC. Protein: CASSEALGFGETQYF.

This chain uses TRBV6-5 with TRBJ2-1; D gene ambiguous. The CDR3 consists of 14 residues. Per the germline V gene, CDR1 is MNHEY and CDR2 is SVGAGI. Trimming cost V 0 bases and J 4 bases, with 7 bases left between them. The CDR3 nucleotides are TGTGCCAGCAGTTACTCGATAGATTACAATGAGCAGTTCTTC. Encoded protein: CASSYSIDYNEQFF.

V and J are TRBV10-3 and TRBJ1-2, with TRBD1 matching 7 bases. Trimming at V came to 3 bases and at J to 4 bases, leaving 2 bases not matched to a gene. The CDR3 length is 13 residues. Germline V CDR1 and CDR2: ENHRY, SYGVKD. CDR3 in DNA: TGTGCCATCAGTGACCGACAGGGCTATGGCTACACCTTC. It specifies CAISDRQGYGYTF.

This clone was counted a single time. The chain employs TRBV7-2 and TRBJ2-7; 9 bases align to TRBD1. Germline V gene lookup returns CDR1 SGHTA and CDR2 FQGNSA. J lost 0 bases, V lost 4 bases, and 7 bases had no gene match. The CDR3 totals 16 residues. The CDR3 here is CASSSRGQGSSYEQYF. In DNA, the CDR3 is TGTGCCAGCAGCTCAAGGGGACAGGGAAGCTCCTACGAGCAGTACTTC.

The V call is TRBV5-1, the J call TRBJ2-7; the D gene is possibly TRBD1 (6 bases). The length of the CDR3 is 15 residues. Trimming pared 4 bases from V and 2 bases from J, leaving 16 bases between. Per germline, CDR1 SGHRS and CDR2 YFSETQ. CDR3 protein: CASSPGPWGPYEQYF. Here the CDR3 DNA reads TGCGCCAGCAGCCCGGGACCCTGGGGGCCCTACGAGCAGTACTTC.

J is TRBJ1-6 and V is TRBV12-5; D gene uncertain. The ends were cut back, 5 bases at V and 4 bases at J, with 6 bases in the middle. The CDR3 extends over 13 amino acids. Germline V CDR1 and CDR2: LGHNT, FRNRAP. Written as DNA, the CDR3 is TGTGCTAGTGGTGAGGTTTATAATTCACCCCTCCACTTT. This sequence encodes CASGEVYNSPLHF.

The genes are TRBV27 and TRBJ1-5; D may be TRBD1 (5 bases). Germline CDR1 and CDR2: MNHEY and SMNVEV (reference sequence). The CDR3 totals 17 residues. Trimming pared 8 bases from V and 2 bases from J, leaving 22 bases between. The CDR3 DNA reads as TGTGCCAGCGGTCTACAGGTAACGCATGAGGGCAATCAGCCCCAGCATTTT. Translated, it gives CASGLQVTHEGNQPQHF.

The V and J genes are TRBV3-1 (or the pseudogene TRBV3-2) and TRBJ2-2; TRBD2 agrees at 11 bases. The V segment lost 6 bases and the J segment 9 bases; nucleotides outside the gene matches: 18. This CDR3 is 18 amino acids long. The germline gives CDR1 LGHDT, CDR2 YNNKEL (reference sequence). The CDR3 spells CASRGTRGLAGADRELFF. The DNA of the CDR3 is TGTGCCAGCAGAGGTACCCGCGGACTAGCGGGTGCGGACCGGGAGCTGTTTTTT.

This chain uses TRBV3-1 (or the pseudogene TRBV3-2) with TRBJ2-2, with 7 bases matching TRBD2. The length of the CDR3 is 14 residues. CDR1 and CDR2 from the germline V gene are LGHDT and YNNKEL (reference sequence). V was pared by 7 bases and J by 5 bases, with 7 bases of the junction left unmatched. DNA of the CDR3: TGTGCCAGCAACGCGGGAGTTGGGACCGGGGAGCTGTTTTTT. It yields the protein CASNAGVGTGELFF.

This chain links TRBV5-6 with TRBJ1-2; no clear D gene. The CDR3 covers 13 residues. Trimming pared 2 bases from V and 8 bases from J, leaving 13 bases between. Germline-derived CDR1 and CDR2 are SGHDT and YYEEEE. CDR3 bases: TGTGCCAGCAGCTTCGTACAGAAGGTGGGCTACACCTTC. It is translated as CASSFVQKVGYTF.

The chain links TRBV4-1 to TRBJ2-5; 7 bases agree with TRBD2. This CDR3 has 16 residues. V shed 2 bases and J 4 bases; nucleotides not matched to a gene: 10. Germline CDR1 MGHRA, CDR2 YSYEKL. The CDR3 DNA reads TGCGCCAGCAGCCAAAACGGTCCGGGGGGAGGAGAGACCCAGTACTTC. This codes for CASSQNGPGGGETQYF.